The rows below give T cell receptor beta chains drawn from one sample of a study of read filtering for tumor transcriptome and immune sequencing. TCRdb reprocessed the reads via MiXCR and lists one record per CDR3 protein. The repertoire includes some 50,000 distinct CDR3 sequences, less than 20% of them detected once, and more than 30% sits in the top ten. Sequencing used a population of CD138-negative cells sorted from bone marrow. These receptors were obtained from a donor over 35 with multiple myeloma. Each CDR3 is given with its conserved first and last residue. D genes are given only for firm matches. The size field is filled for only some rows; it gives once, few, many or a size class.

CASSETEPSSYNEQFF	TGTGCCAGCAGTGAAACGGAGCCGAGCTCCTACAATGAGCAGTTCTTC	TRBV2	TRBJ2-1	many	.
CASSTRDQPLRGQYF	TGTGCCAGTAGTACCCGGGACCAACCTCTACGAGGGCAGTACTTC	TRBV19	TRBJ2-7	many	.
CSARGEGPDTQYF	TGCAGTGCTCGGGGGGAGGGTCCAGATACGCAGTATTTT	TRBV20-1	TRBJ2-3	few	TRBD2
CASSLYPGVSNEQFF	TGTGCCAGCAGCTTATACCCGGGAGTCAGTAATGAGCAGTTCTTC	TRBV7-3	TRBJ2-1	many	.
CASSIAGASEQYF	TGTGCCAGCAGCATAGCGGGAGCGTCCGAGCAGTACTTC	TRBV7-2	TRBJ2-7	few	TRBD2
CASSSQAVGTDEQFF	TGCGCCAGCAGCTCCCAAGCGGTAGGGACGGATGAGCAGTTCTTT	TRBV5-1	TRBJ2-1	.	.
CASSEFSASSYEQYF	TGTGCCAGCAGTGAATTCAGCGCCAGCTCCTACGAGCAGTACTTC	TRBV25-1	TRBJ2-7	few	.
CASRPRDSFTDTQYF	TGTGCCAGCAGACCCCGGGATTCCTTCACAGATACGCAGTATTTT	TRBV28	TRBJ2-3	.	.
CASSSQGSNQPQHF	TGTGCCAGCAGCTCACAGGGAAGCAATCAGCCCCAGCATTTT	TRBV6-5	TRBJ1-5	many	.
CASRLGGVGTDTQYF	TGTGCCAGCAGATTGGGGGGAGTGGGCACAGATACGCAGTATTTT	TRBV7-2	TRBJ2-3	many	.
CASSFRADSDTQYF	TGTGCCAGCAGCTTCCGGGCCGACTCCGATACGCAGTATTTT	TRBV7-3	TRBJ2-3	many	.
CASSLAGAAGRQETQYF	TGTGCCAGCAGCTTAGCGGGGGCAGCGGGTAGGCAAGAGACCCAGTACTTC	TRBV7-2	TRBJ2-5	few	.
CASRQQGAGELFF	TGTGCCAGCAGACAACAGGGCGCCGGGGAGCTGTTTTTT	TRBV6-2/TRBV6-3	TRBJ2-2	.	.
CSALGLAGAHTDTQYF	TGCAGTGCACTGGGACTAGCGGGCGCCCACACAGATACGCAGTATTTT	TRBV20-1	TRBJ2-3	many	TRBD2
CASSAGQDYGYTF	TGTGCCAGCAGCGCCGGGCAGGACTATGGCTACACCTTC	TRBV2	TRBJ1-2	many	.
CAISFMGGLATEAFF	TGTGCCATCAGTTTCATGGGGGGCCTCGCCACTGAAGCTTTCTTT	TRBV12-3/TRBV12-4	TRBJ1-1	.	.
CASSLAGTSGRSTQYF	TGTGCCAGCAGCTTAGCCGGGACTAGCGGGAGATCTACGCAGTATTTT	TRBV7-2	TRBJ2-3	many	TRBD2
CSARVLAGDGTQYF	TGCAGTGCTAGAGTGCTAGCGGGAGACGGTACGCAGTATTTT	TRBV20-1	TRBJ2-3	many	TRBD2
CASSLAGDNEKLFF	TGTGCCAGCAGCTTAGCGGGGGATAATGAAAAACTGTTTTTT	TRBV7-9	TRBJ1-4	many	.
CASSSYRDHIQYF	TGTGCCAGCAGCTCATACAGGGATCACATTCAGTACTTC	TRBV11-1	TRBJ2-4	many	.
CSAREPSGSTDTQYF	TGCAGTGCTAGAGAGCCTAGCGGGAGCACAGATACGCAGTATTTT	TRBV20-1	TRBJ2-3	many	TRBD2
CASSAEGQAAETQYF	TGTGCCAGCAGCGCCGAGGGCCAGGCAGCTGAGACCCAGTACTTC	TRBV9	TRBJ2-5	many	.
CASSLQGLAGTYEQYF	TGTGCCAGCAGCCTCCAGGGACTAGCGGGCACCTACGAGCAGTACTTC	TRBV3-1	TRBJ2-7	many	TRBD2
CSARSLAGVQDTQYF	TGCAGTGCTAGATCACTAGCGGGAGTACAAGATACGCAGTATTTT	TRBV20-1	TRBJ2-3	many	TRBD2
CASRPQGQGGYEQYF	TGTGCCAGCAGGCCCCAGGGCCAGGGTGGCTACGAGCAGTACTTC	TRBV28	TRBJ2-7	many	.
CSALGARLPDTQYF	TGCAGTGCGCTCGGGGCTCGCCTCCCAGATACGCAGTATTTT	TRBV20-1	TRBJ2-3	many	.
CASAAEAPGANVLTF	TGTGCCAGCGCGGCAGAGGCGCCTGGGGCCAACGTCCTGACTTTC	TRBV2	TRBJ2-6	many	.
CASSQDPTRPSSYNEQFF	TGCGCCAGCAGCCAAGATCCTACCCGGCCTAGCTCCTACAATGAGCAGTTCTTC	TRBV4-1	TRBJ2-1	many	.
CASSVAGDLNEQFF	TGTGCCAGCAGCGTAGCGGGAGACCTCAATGAGCAGTTCTTC	TRBV9	TRBJ2-1	many	.